This section outlines one T cell receptor (beta chain) sequence together with its context. Its antigen is unknown. No much larger clone exists at a distance of one base, and base qualities are not known. The sample originates from a study of blood T cell repertoires in COVID-19 (dated by TCRdb to 2019 to 2021). Regarding the complete study: Samples covering the acute and convalescent phases of COVID-19 were provided by collaborators in the United States, Italy and Spain. The prospective study material was composed of cDNA or gDNA derived from T cells, B-cell-depleted T cells, or PBMCs. Deeply sampled blood TCRbeta repertoires from subjects exposed to, actively infected with, or recovered from COVID-19 were included in the dataset. The repertoires were made available in a free public database intended to serve as a resource for research on the immune response to SARS-CoV-2. The samples were drawn from the first 160 participants of the ongoing ImmuneRACE study and from 1,254 subjects provided by 6 global collaborators. Sample metadata almost always included a de-identified subject ID, COVID-19 status, age in years and sex. HLA class I and class II types, where available, came from metadata supplied by the sample provider rather than from assay-based typing.

TCRbeta CDR3 regions were amplified from genomic DNA using the immunoSEQ Assay, a bias-controlled multiplex PCR. The authors' analysis ran thus. The number of nucleated cells in each sample was estimated from the amplification of reference gene primers within the assay. To quantify the absolute abundance of each unique TCRbeta CDR3 rearrangement, sequence reads were collapsed and filtered. For each sample, productive Simpson clonality was calculated as the square root of Simpson's diversity index across productive rearrangements. TCRdb limited this immuneACCESS table to in-frame rearrangements with V and J called. A share of clones is missing; checked studies link under half to unresolved V genes, and the rest is unexplained. From that table come the V and J calls and clone size; the DNA was used to work out D and trimming. Counted in this sample were fewer than 300,000 clones; approximately 88% of them appeared once. The ten biggest clones cover approximately 1.2% of the sample.

Overall study results and their limits: How much clinical and demographic metadata was included differed by source and by participant, and the metadata was provided uncurated.

The CDR3, cysteine through phenylalanine, is 13 amino acids long. Just CDR3 DNA is preserved here, 39 bases in frame from base 1. V drops 0 bases and J drops 10 bases, leaving 9 bases in between. From a lookup of the germline V gene, CDR1 and CDR2 are MGHRA and YSYEKL. In the prospective study, participants were about 18 to 95 years old, resided in under 30 geographic areas of the United States, and were enrolled through a virtual design. To assign participants to cohorts, the prospective study relied on clinical history that participants themselves reported in a screening survey and a study questionnaire. In the prospective study, mobile phlebotomists collected whole blood, serum and a nasopharyngeal or oropharyngeal swab from each participant. Additional blood draws and questionnaires over an approximately two-month period could optionally be provided by prospective study participants. Prospective study blood samples were shipped either frozen or at room temperature before DNA extraction.

Recombination connected TRBV4-1 to TRBJ1-4, with the identity of the D gene unclear. This receptor was taken from a woman between 40 and 50 years old with acute COVID-19. Input material: PBMCs or T cells enriched from blood (not recorded which). The sequence in DNA is TGCGCCAGCAGCCAAGAGGGAGTTGGAAAACTGTTTTTT. Translated, this is CASSQEGVGKLFF.